These T cell receptor beta chains were read from a single sample in a study of blood T cells in healthy people across ages. MiXCR was run by TCRdb on the 5' RACE reads, yielding one entry per CDR3 protein. The profile shows some 1.5 million distinct CDR3 sequences, under 30% of them singletons. The sequenced sample consisted of blood. Source of these receptors: a woman aged 30 to 39 in good health. Each CDR3 is given with its conserved first and last residue.

TRBV12-3/TRBV12-4 CASSYIAGMGYEQYF
TRBV4-2 CASSQGAKNTQYF
TRBV7-2 CASSLDRVLPSYEQYF
TRBV10-2 CASSMDSYEQYF
TRBV24-1 CATSDPDGSYGYTF
TRBV6-2/TRBV6-3 CATTWGAREQYF
TRBV12-3/TRBV12-4 CASTYRGLSAFF
TRBV7-3 CASSPTGTGPDTQYF
TRBV27 CASSGGHEQFF
TRBV4-3 CASSQDGWGTGELFF
TRBV2 CASRGGQGPNYGYTF
TRBV27 CASSLWEGREQYF
TRBV7-9 CASSFPWASNEQYF
TRBV1 CTRPAFSDTQYF
TRBV5-1 CASSLDARRDKLFF
TRBV7-6 CVSSFTPGTSGSWDEQFF
TRBV7-2 CASRQGPSEQYF